This T cell receptor (beta chain) stems from a study of blood T cells in healthy people across ages (dated by TCRdb to the mid-2010s). With regard to the full study: In model experiments, template switching captured roughly one uniquely barcoded TCR beta cDNA molecule for every two T cells. The donors were divided into four age groups: young (average around 17 years), middle-aged (almost 40), aged (approximately 64) and long-lived (approximately 74). Using the same blood draw, the study looked at two additional independent replicas of 1 million unique cDNA reads for two donors, one aged 18 to 29 and the other aged 80 or older. To avoid experimental bias, donors of different ages were randomly spread across the sequencing lanes. To track age-related changes in TCR beta repertoire diversity, the study relied on deep sequencing normalized with unique cDNA molecular identifiers.

A word on this clonotype: Its specific antigen is unknown. No per-base quality is available; no much larger clone lies one base away.

The approximately 40 donors, aged roughly 6 to 90 years, were systemically healthy Caucasian individuals from Russia. Around 10 milliliters of peripheral blood were drawn from each donor into EDTA-treated Vacutainer tubes. Ficoll-Paque density-gradient centrifugation was used to isolate PBMCs, with at least 6.5 million per sample. Trizol reagent was used to extract total RNA from the PBMCs, yielding at least 6 micrograms per sample. Naive CD45RAhigh/CD27high T cell percentages were measured by flow cytometry on a PBMC aliquot from every donor. Its CDR3 holds 14 amino acids, cysteine through phenylalanine. Of the read, only the CDR3 DNA is kept; its 42 bases are in frame from base 1. From a lookup of the germline V gene (reference sequence), CDR1 and CDR2 are DFQATT and SNEGSKA. Clipping removes 5 bases from V and 8 bases from J, with 7 as the unmatched junction base count. Results the study describes overall, beyond this receptor: Compared with the aged group, the long-lived group had more naive CD4+ T cells, fewer expanded clones and increased TCR diversity, a pattern suggesting age selection. The CMV infection status of donors was not known, potentially confounding age-related changes in expanded clonotypes. There was a strong correlation between observed TCR beta diversity and the percentage of naive T cells measured by flow cytometry. As age increased, observed TCR beta diversity per million T cells dropped in a roughly linear way, and a significant reduction was already evident by age about 40. Total diversity estimates from one million sequenced T cells were considered lower bounds and underestimates. Conclusive comparison of naive and antigen-experienced compartments was prevented by the profiling of bulk unsorted PBMCs.

Receptors were amplified or captured by 5' RACE. Instrument on record: Illumina HiSeq 2500. A second PCR of about 7 to 12 cycles was performed with a sample-barcoded 5' primer and a J-beta primer mix. A unique molecular identifier was introduced onto each TCR beta cDNA molecule by a template-switch 5' adaptor carrying 12 random nucleotides. Each sample yielded at least 2.5 million CDR3-containing paired-end reads. The Mint cDNA synthesis kit, primed by a TRBC-specific oligonucleotide, was used to synthesize first-strand cDNA from all RNA. All cDNA was treated with uracil-DNA glycosylase and then went through a first 18-cycle PCR with the universal primers M1SS and BC2_uni_R. The paper's processing steps were these. Normalization of each sample was performed by random selection of 1 million high-quality reads, each carrying a distinct molecular identifier. Instead of being binned into consensus sequences, reads that shared molecular identifiers were thrown out. MiTCR, set to a Q25 quality threshold and the strictest error-elimination algorithm, was used for CDR3 identification, clonotype clustering and error correction. Lower-bound total TCR beta diversity was estimated with a nonparametric unseen species model using Euler transformation. TCRdb reprocessing: public reads trimmed at Q25 with fastp, clones called with MiXCR, in-frame beta chains kept. Every CDR3 protein is listed once, alongside the most common genes and DNA of its rows. It is TCRdb's table, rather than the study itself, that gives the V and J calls and clone size. A total of almost 1 million distinct CDR3 sequences appear in this sample, 51% of them only once. The ten largest clones take up 20% to 25% of the sample.

Sequencing was performed on blood. The TCR sequence derives from a woman aged 55-70 years in good health. The rearranged chain carries TRBV20-1 and TRBJ2-1, with 12 junctional bases fitting TRBD2. The CDR3 in this case is CSAQTSGRVDEQFF. The DNA sequence is TGCAGTGCTCAGACTAGCGGGAGAGTAGATGAGCAGTTCTTC.